The 26 T cell receptor beta chains presented below share a single source sample, sequenced in a study of shared clonotypes between healthy human individuals. The method was immunoSEQ multiplex PCR; TCRdb's version includes in-frame clones alone and lacks a portion of them. The data show about 2.3 million clones, more than 80% seen once. The specimen sequenced was naive CD4+ T cells from PBMCs. The subset was: CD45RA+ positively selected. The receptor set was obtained from a young man in good health. Some clones in this sample may be carry-over from other donors' samples.

The chain joins TRBV7-3 to TRBJ2-3; TRBD1 might be the D (6 bases). Germline CDR1 SGHTA, CDR2 FQGTGA. The germline V and J ends were trimmed by 5 bases and 2 bases, with 11 bases remaining between them. The CDR3 spans 14 residues. As DNA, the CDR3 is TGTGCCAGCAGCCCCAGGACAGCCACAGATACGCAGTATTTT. This encodes CASSPRTATDTQYF.

This chain links TRBV5-1 with TRBJ2-5; TRBD1 or TRBD2 may be the D gene (5 bases each). The CDR3 covers 13 residues. V lost 1 base and J lost 4, with 8 bases in between. CDR1 is SGHRS, CDR2 YFSETQ, per germline. CDR3 DNA sequence: TGCGCCAGCAGCTTGCAAGGGACAGAGACCCAGTACTTC. It specifies CASSLQGTETQYF.

The chain links TRBV28 to TRBJ2-5; 10 positions match TRBD1. Trimming at V came to 3 bases and at J to 4 bases, leaving 8 bases not matched to a gene. This CDR3 contains 16 residues. Per germline, CDR1 MDHEN and CDR2 SYDVKM. The CDR3 sequence is CASSFLGQGVRETQYF. CDR3 in DNA: TGTGCCAGCAGTTTTCTAGGACAGGGGGTGAGAGAGACCCAGTACTTC.

This chain uses TRBV30 with TRBJ2-2, with TRBD2 as a possible D gene (5 bases). The CDR3 is 14 amino acids. Trimming cost V 7 bases and J 0 bases, with 12 bases left between them. Germline CDR1 GTSNPN, CDR2 SVGIG (reference sequence). The CDR3 nucleotides read TGTGCCTTGCCGAGGAGGACGAACACCGGGGAGCTGTTTTTT. Translating gives CALPRRTNTGELFF.

This clone was recorded a few times. V usage is TRBV6-8 and J usage is TRBJ1-3; D is perhaps TRBD1 (5 bases). Germline V CDR1 and CDR2: MNHGY, SAAAGT. This CDR3 has 14 amino acids. The V and J ends lost 4 bases and 4 bases respectively, with 11 bases between them. In nucleotides, the CDR3 is TGTGCCAGCAGTTCCCAGGGCCAGGGAAACACCATATATTTT. It specifies CASSSQGQGNTIYF.

This sequence joins TRBV5-1 and TRBJ1-1; D unclear. The CDR3 is 16 amino acids. Trimming took 5 bases from V and 0 from J, leaving 17 bases between them. Germline-derived CDR1 and CDR2 are SGHRS and YFSETQ. CDR3 residues: CASSRGVGDMNTEAFF. The CDR3 coding sequence is TGCGCCAGCAGTCGTGGGGTGGGTGATATGAACACTGAAGCTTTCTTT.

The J gene is TRBJ2-3, the V gene TRBV29-1; no clear D gene. The V and J ends lost 8 bases and 4 bases respectively, with 16 bases between them. Germline CDR1 and CDR2: SQVTM and ANQGSEA. The CDR3 covers 13 residues. As DNA, the CDR3 is TGCAGCCTAAAAGTGGGCCGGGCAGATACGCAGTATTTT. As protein: CSLKVGRADTQYF.

This rearrangement joins TRBV6-6 to TRBJ1-1, with 7 bases identical to TRBD1. The V gene's germline CDR1 is MNHNY and CDR2 SVGAGI (reference sequence). The CDR3 totals 14 residues. Trimming removed 6 bases from V and 3 bases from J; junction bases left unmatched: 7. In DNA, the CDR3 is TGTGCCAGCAGGGCCGGGACAGAATACACTGAAGCTTTCTTT. This translates into CASRAGTEYTEAFF.

The V and J genes are TRBV5-4 and TRBJ1-5, with 7 bases aligning to TRBD1. V dropped 4 bases and J dropped 11; count of bases not matched to a gene: 9. The length of the CDR3 is 13 residues. Germline values: CDR1 SGHNT, CDR2 YYREEE (reference sequence). The CDR3 nucleotides read TGTGCCAGCAGCACTGAGGGGGCCCCGACCCAGCATTTT. Its protein is CASSTEGAPTQHF.

This sequence joins TRBV28 and TRBJ2-4; no reliable D call. Between the trimmed V and J ends, which lost 4 bases and 1 base, there was a span of 5 bases. CDR3 length equals 13 residues. Germline assignment: CDR1 MDHEN and CDR2 SYDVKM. CDR3 nucleotides: TGTGCCAGCAGTTACTCGGCCAAAAACATTCAGTACTTC. This gives the protein CASSYSAKNIQYF.

V and J are TRBV14 and TRBJ1-2, with D perhaps TRBD1 (5 bases). V was shortened by 7 bases and J by 0 bases, with 21 bases between the two germline ends. Germline V gene data show CDR1 as SGHDN and CDR2 as FVKESK. CDR3 length equals 17 residues. The CDR3 protein is CASKPREVVKSNYGYTF. As DNA, the CDR3 is TGTGCCAGCAAACCCAGGGAAGTGGTCAAGTCTAACTATGGCTACACCTTC.

The rearrangement joins TRBV6-5 to TRBJ2-7; D not resolved. Germline V gene lookup returns CDR1 MNHEY and CDR2 SVGAGI. The CDR3 covers 15 residues. Trimming took 2 bases from V and 1 from J, leaving 12 bases between them. For the CDR3, the DNA is TGTGCCAGCAGTTACGGCGCTGGGAAGTCCTACGAGCAGTACTTC. Protein sequence: CASSYGAGKSYEQYF.

V usage is TRBV6-5 and J usage is TRBJ2-7; D is perhaps TRBD1 (6 bases). V shed 6 bases and J shed 1 base, with 10 bases lying between them. Germline V CDR1 and CDR2: MNHEY, SVGAGI. The CDR3 is 13 amino acids. This CDR3 is CASRRQASYEQYF. CDR3 in DNA: TGTGCCAGCAGGAGACAGGCATCCTACGAGCAGTACTTC.

The chain combines TRBV29-1 with TRBJ2-7, with D possibly matching TRBD1 (6 bases). CDR1 SQVTM and CDR2 ANQGSEA come from the germline V gene. The CDR3 runs 11 residues. V was pared by 5 bases and J by 5 bases, with 10 bases between. Written as DNA, the CDR3 is TGCAGCGTTAGAGGGACACACGAGCAGTACTTC. It codes for CSVRGTHEQYF.

This chain uses TRBV19 with TRBJ2-6, with D unclear. This CDR3 has 15 amino acids. In germline, CDR1 is LNHDA, CDR2 SQIVND (reference sequence). Deletions cut 4 bases from V and 0 bases from J, with 7 bases between. The DNA of the CDR3 is TGTGCCAGTAGTAGCCCAAACTCTGGGGCCAACGTCCTGACTTTC. Amino acid sequence: CASSSPNSGANVLTF.

The J gene is TRBJ2-3, the V gene TRBV29-1, with TRBD2 matching over 14 bases. The CDR3 loop spans 16 amino acids. Per the germline V gene, CDR1 is SQVTM and CDR2 is ANQGSEA. V lost 6 bases, J lost 6 bases, and 11 bases stayed unmatched. DNA of the CDR3: TGCAGCGTGAAGACCGGGACTAGCGGGAGTACGGATACGCAGTATTTT. Translating gives CSVKTGTSGSTDTQYF.

The chain links TRBV7-3 to TRBJ2-5, with 8 positions matching TRBD2. V shed 0 bases, J shed 2 bases, and the junction held 2 bases outside the gene matches. This CDR3 region has 15 residues. CDR1 is SGHTA, CDR2 FQGTGA, per germline. The CDR3 region is CASSLTPSGQETQYF. The CDR3, as DNA: TGTGCCAGCAGCTTAACGCCTAGCGGGCAAGAGACCCAGTACTTC.

The rearrangement joins TRBV10-3 to TRBJ1-5; the D is unclear. Looked up from germline, CDR1 is ENHRY and CDR2 is SYGVKD. This CDR3 is built from 13 residues. Trimming removed 5 bases from V and 6 bases from J, with 11 bases in between. CDR3 nucleotide sequence: TGTGCCATCAGTCCGGACCCGAGTCAGCCCCAGCATTTT. Amino acids: CAISPDPSQPQHF.

This clone has a single count. This CDR3 is CASSAPRGPQHF. Here the CDR3 DNA reads TGTGCCAGCAGCGCCCCCAGGGGGCCCCAGCATTTT. This chain connects TRBV2 to TRBJ1-5; perhaps TRBD1 as D (6 bases). CDR1 is SNHLY and CDR2 is FYNNEI in the germline V gene. CDR3 length: 12 amino acids. Trimming shortened V by 6 bases and J by 9 bases, and 12 bases separated the two germline ends. The variable domain in full, completed from reference TRBV2 and TRBJ1-5, reads EPEVTQTPSHQVTQMGQEVILRCVPISNHLYFYWYRQILGQKVEFLVSFYNNEISEKSEIFDDQFSVERPDGSNFTLKIRSTKLEDSAMYFCASSAPRGPQHFGDGTRLSIL.

V is TRBV5-4 and J is TRBJ2-7, with D perhaps TRBD1 or TRBD2 (6 bases each). Trimming removed 4 bases at V and 6 bases at J, with 23 bases between. This CDR3 comprises 16 residues. Per germline, CDR1 SGHNT and CDR2 YYREEE (reference sequence). In DNA, the CDR3 is TGTGCCAGCAGCGTACCCGGGGGCTCGGGGGCCTCCGAGCAGTACTTC. Its protein product is CASSVPGGSGASEQYF. The variable domain in full, with the rest retrieved from reference TRBV5-4 and TRBJ2-7, is ETGVTQSPTHLIKTRGQQVTLRCSSQSGHNTVSWYQQALGQGPQFIFQYYREEENGRGNFPPRFSGLQFPNYSSELNVNALELDDSALYLCASSVPGGSGASEQYFGPGTRLTVT.

This clone was recorded only once. The chain couples TRBV6-5 to TRBJ2-5; 10 nucleotides line up with TRBD2. The last part of the DNA fits TRBJ2-7 better; the J call may be wrong. CDR3 length: 15 residues. Germline-derived CDR1 and CDR2 are MNHEY and SVGAGI. The CDR3 DNA sequence: TGTGCCAGCAGGGGGACTAGCGCCAGCTCCTACGAGCAGTACTTC. This encodes CASRGTSASSYEQYF.

The gene calls are TRBV7-9 and TRBJ1-4; no clear D gene. Germline assignment: CDR1 SEHNR and CDR2 FQNEAQ (reference sequence). Trimming removed 3 bases at V and 5 bases at J, with 10 bases between. The CDR3 covers 14 residues. The CDR3 bases are TGTGCCAGCAGCTTGGAAATTCTGAATGAAAAACTGTTTTTT. Translating gives CASSLEILNEKLFF.

The chain employs TRBV5-1 and TRBJ2-5, with TRBD2 matching over 10 bases. Germline V gene data show CDR1 as SGHRS and CDR2 as YFSETQ. The CDR3 totals 19 residues. V dropped 4 bases and J dropped 5; count of bases not matched to a gene: 20. The CDR3 reads CASSLIGVRQREGMETQYF. CDR3 nucleotide sequence: TGCGCCAGCAGCCTGATAGGGGTCCGTCAGCGGGAGGGTATGGAGACCCAGTACTTC.

The chain recombines TRBV25-1 with TRBJ2-5, with 7 bases matching TRBD1. CDR1 and CDR2 (germline): MGHDK, SYGVNS. J was trimmed by 2 bases and V by 4 bases; bases with no gene match: 7. This CDR3 is built from 15 residues. CDR3 DNA: TGTGCCAGCAGTGGACAGGGCCGGAGGCAAGAGACCCAGTACTTC. Its protein is CASSGQGRRQETQYF.

This clone was counted only a few times. The CDR3 DNA reads as TGCAGCGTGGGAGGGACAGGAGCGCGTGGCTACACCTTC. Its translation: CSVGGTGARGYTF. This sequence joins TRBV29-1 and TRBJ1-2; 8 bases agree with TRBD1. The CDR3 is made up of 13 amino acids. Germline V CDR1 and CDR2: SQVTM, ANQGSEA. J was trimmed by 7 bases and V by 6 bases; bases with no gene match: 10. Variable domain in full (rest from reference TRBV29-1 and TRBJ1-2): SAVISQKPSRDICQRGTSLTIQCQVDSQVTMMFWYRQQPGQSLTLIATANQGSEATYESGFVIDKFPISRPNLTFSTLTVSNMSPEDSSIYLCSVGGTGARGYTFGSGTRLTVV.

The chain has TRBV28 and TRBJ2-1, with D hard to call. The length of the CDR3 is 12 residues. V dropped 7 bases and J dropped 0 bases, with 4 bases sitting between them. The germline V gene encodes CDR1 MDHEN and CDR2 SYDVKM. The CDR3 DNA reads TGTGCCAGCATAGCCTCCTACAATGAGCAGTTCTTC. Translating it yields CASIASYNEQFF. Complete variable domain (other parts from reference TRBV28 and TRBJ2-1): DVKVTQSSRYLVKRTGEKVFLECVQDMDHENMFWYRQDPGLGLRLIYFSYDVKMKEKGDIPEGYSVSREKKERFSLILESASTNQTSMYLCASIASYNEQFFGPGTRLTVL.